The next 32 T cell receptor beta chains were all read from a single sample in a study of cytomegalovirus exposure and HLA in healthy donors. The PCR used 60 Vbeta and 13 Jbeta primers. TCRdb's copy holds only in-frame clones and misses some; the assay was immunoSEQ multiplex PCR. This sample has 150,000 to 200,000 clones, with about 65% found just once. The sequenced sample consisted of PBMCs. These receptors were taken from a man between 35 and 55 years old in good health and CMV-seropositive.

This chain links TRBV11-2 with TRBJ1-1; the D gene is possibly TRBD1 (6 bases). Germline V lookup: CDR1 SGHAT, CDR2 FQNNGV. V lost 3 bases and J lost 5, with 13 bases in between. This CDR3 spans 14 amino acids. CDR3 sequence (DNA): TGTGCCAGCAGCTTGGCAGGGGTTATAACTGAAGCTTTCTTT. Translating it yields CASSLAGVITEAFF.

The chain uses TRBV5-1 and TRBJ2-1, with TRBD2 matching 7 bases. The germline CDR1 and CDR2 sequences are SGHRS and YFSETQ. The CDR3 length is 15 residues. J lost 6 bases, V lost 0 bases, and 6 bases had no gene match. CDR3 nucleotides: TGCGCCAGCAGCTTGGTTGGGGGGGGGTCCAATGAGCAGTTCTTC. Protein: CASSLVGGGSNEQFF.

The chain couples TRBV2 to TRBJ1-4; 8 nucleotides line up with TRBD1. From germline, CDR1 is SNHLY and CDR2 FYNNEI. This CDR3 region has 14 residues. V lost 10 bases and J lost 4; bases outside the gene matches: 8. The CDR3 reads CATNRDRSNEKLFF. In DNA form, the CDR3 reads TGTGCCACCAACCGGGACAGGAGTAATGAAAAACTGTTTTTT.

This chain connects TRBV9 to TRBJ1-1; no reliable D call. Germline V CDR1 and CDR2: SGDLS, YYNGEE. V shed 0 bases and J shed 5 bases, with 8 bases lying between them. The CDR3 has 13 amino acids. In DNA form, the CDR3 reads TGTGCCAGCAGCGTAGTACCGCAGACTGAAGCTTTCTTT. Protein sequence: CASSVVPQTEAFF.

This clone was counted once. The rearrangement links TRBV5-1 to TRBJ2-4, with D maybe TRBD1 (6 bases). With 0 bases removed from V and 0 bases from J, the gap between germline ends came to 13 bases. Germline CDR1 is SGHRS and CDR2 is YFSETQ. There are 17 residues in the CDR3. CDR3 sequence (DNA): TGCGCCAGCAGCTTGGAGGGGGAGACAATAGCCAAAAACATTCAGTACTTC. Protein: CASSLEGETIAKNIQYF.

The chain is built from TRBV9 and TRBJ1-3; 7 bases are a match to TRBD1. The J segment lost 0 bases and the V segment lost 3 bases, leaving 6 bases of the junction unmatched. The CDR3 covers 16 residues. Germline V gene data show CDR1 as SGDLS and CDR2 as YYNGEE. In DNA form, the CDR3 reads TGTGCCAGCAGCGCCCCGGACAGGCGCTCTGGAAACACCATATATTTT. Translating gives CASSAPDRRSGNTIYF.

V is TRBV5-5 and J is TRBJ1-2; D unresolved. CDR3 length: 15 amino acids. CDR1 and CDR2 (germline): SGHKS, YYEKEE (reference sequence). Trimming removed 2 bases at V and 3 bases at J, with 14 bases between. CDR3 sequence: CASSFGGGQDYGYTF. The CDR3 DNA reads as TGTGCCAGCAGCTTTGGTGGTGGGCAGGACTATGGCTACACCTTC.

This clone was counted a few times. The gene calls are TRBV7-2 and TRBJ1-4, with 9 bases that match TRBD1. The CDR3 extends over 16 amino acids. The V segment lost 5 bases and the J segment 2 bases; nucleotides outside the gene matches: 6. Looked up from germline, CDR1 is SGHTA and CDR2 is FQGNSA. This CDR3 is CASSLRTGATNEKLFF. CDR3 bases: TGTGCCAGCAGCCTCCGGACAGGGGCGACTAATGAAAAACTGTTTTTT.

The sample holds a few counts of this clone. The chain carries TRBV5-1 and TRBJ1-1; D unresolved. CDR1 is SGHRS, CDR2 YFSETQ, per germline. Trimming stripped 2 bases from V and 3 bases from J, with 8 bases between. This CDR3 comprises 13 residues. CDR3 protein: CASSLILDTEAFF. The CDR3 coding sequence is TGCGCCAGCAGCTTAATTTTAGACACTGAAGCTTTCTTT.

The rearrangement links TRBV6-5 to TRBJ2-7; D is perhaps TRBD1 (5 bases). The germline gives CDR1 MNHEY, CDR2 SVGAGI. Trimming shortened V by 5 bases and J by 11 bases, and 25 bases separated the two germline ends. This CDR3 region has 15 residues. CDR3 nucleotides: TGTGCCAGCAGTCCCCCTGGGGAAGGGGCGCAGGCGGAGTACTTC. Translation gives CASSPPGEGAQAEYF.

The V and J genes are TRBV21-1 and TRBJ1-2; whether TRBD1, the table's D call, matches the DNA was not checked. TRBV21-1 is noted as a pseudogene. The CDR3 covers 16 residues. CDR3 residues: CASSKLADRPNYGYTF. The CDR3 nucleotides read TGTGCCAGCAGCAAATTAGCCGACAGACCCAACTATGGCTACACCTTC.

The chain carries TRBV4-3 and TRBJ2-5, with D tentatively TRBD1 (5 bases). The CDR3 covers 15 residues. Per the germline V gene, CDR1 is LGHNA and CDR2 is YSLEER. Deletions cut 0 bases from V and 2 bases from J, with 10 bases between. CDR3 bases: TGCGCCAGCAGCCAAGATGGTCGACAGCAAGAGACCCAGTACTTC. It yields the protein CASSQDGRQQETQYF.

The chain is built from TRBV6-5 and TRBJ1-1; 7 bases line up with TRBD1. The CDR3 has 13 residues. Germline V gene data show CDR1 as MNHEY and CDR2 as SVGAGI. V shed 6 bases and J 4 bases; nucleotides not matched to a gene: 5. The CDR3 protein is CASRLTGVTEAFF. For the CDR3, the DNA is TGTGCCAGCAGACTAACAGGGGTCACTGAAGCTTTCTTT.

About this clone itself: This same CDR3 is encoded by further DNA sequences in the sample. The chain combines TRBV4-1 with TRBJ1-6; D not resolved. This CDR3 comprises 16 residues. Trimming took 1 base from V and 0 from J, leaving 7 bases between them. The germline CDR1 and CDR2 sequences are MGHRA and YSYEKL. The CDR3 region has the DNA TGCGCCAGCAGCCAAGGACTTAGCTCCTATAATTCACCCCTCCACTTT. Amino acid sequence: CASSQGLSSYNSPLHF.

J is TRBJ2-5 and V is TRBV2; D may be TRBD2 (6 bases). The germline gives CDR1 SNHLY, CDR2 FYNNEI. Trimming left V 4 bases short and J 5 bases short, with 14 bases between. The CDR3 extends over 14 amino acids. CDR3 amino acids: CASSVGGLKETQYF. The CDR3 DNA follows: TGTGCCAGCAGTGTTGGGGGGTTGAAGGAGACCCAGTACTTC.

This sequence joins TRBV5-8 and TRBJ1-2; possible D gene TRBD1, 6 bases. The germline V gene encodes CDR1 SGHTS and CDR2 YDEGEE. The V and J ends lost 4 bases and 0 bases respectively, with 10 bases between them. The CDR3 runs 14 residues. CDR3 sequence (DNA): TGTGCCAGCAGCCCAGGGGTAGCTAACTATGGCTACACCTTC. Its translation is CASSPGVANYGYTF.

The rearrangement links TRBV27 to TRBJ1-5; no definite D call. This CDR3 contains 13 residues. The V end was cut by 3 bases, the J end by 7 bases, with 10 bases between. CDR1 MNHEY and CDR2 SMNVEV come from the germline V gene (reference sequence). The chain's CDR3 is CASSFGFKQPQHF. The CDR3 DNA reads as TGTGCCAGCAGTTTCGGGTTCAAACAGCCCCAGCATTTT.

The J gene is TRBJ2-5, the V gene TRBV29-1, with TRBD1 matching 9 bases. The junction had 10 bases not matched to a gene; V was cut back by 7 bases and J by 4 bases. CDR3 length: 14 residues. Germline loops: CDR1 SQVTM, CDR2 ANQGSEA. This chain's CDR3 is CSADGDRVGETQYF. The CDR3 nucleotides are TGCAGCGCCGACGGGGACAGGGTAGGAGAGACCCAGTACTTC.

This clone was seen just once. The genes are TRBV6-4 and TRBJ2-1; TRBD2 aligns across 8 bases. The germline V gene encodes CDR1 MRHNA and CDR2 SNTAGT. Losses at the gene ends were 8 bases for V and 5 bases for J; bases not matched to a gene: 8. The CDR3 runs 14 residues. CDR3 in DNA: TGTGCCAGCTCCCTTAGCGGGGCTAACAATGAGCAGTTCTTC. Residues: CASSLSGANNEQFF.

This chain uses TRBV5-1 with TRBJ2-3; maybe TRBD1 (5 bases). The germline V and J ends were trimmed by 0 bases and 4 bases, with 15 bases remaining between them. The CDR3 has 16 amino acids. The germline gives CDR1 SGHRS, CDR2 YFSETQ. For the CDR3, the DNA is TGCGCCAGCAGCTTGGGTATAGGGGTAGTCCCAGATACGCAGTATTTT. Translating it yields CASSLGIGVVPDTQYF.

This rearrangement joins TRBV30 to TRBJ1-1; the match to TRBD1 covers 7 bases. The V gene end was trimmed by 5 bases and the J gene end by 4 bases; junction bases not matched to a gene: 7. The germline gives CDR1 GTSNPN, CDR2 SVGIG (reference sequence). This CDR3 region has 13 residues. The CDR3 coding sequence is TGTGCCTGGGCTGTAGGGGGCAGCACTGAAGCTTTCTTT. Residues: CAWAVGGSTEAFF.

Only one count was recorded for this clone. The CDR3 does not close with the conserved phenylalanine or tryptophan, likely indicating a read error. The DNA is left out, because the CDR3 cannot be placed on it with certainty; the CDR3 is given as TCRdb lists it. This sequence joins TRBV27 and TRBJ1-1. Inclusive of both ends, the CDR3 amounts to 9 amino acids. Germline loops: CDR1 MNHEY, CDR2 SMNVEV (reference sequence). CDR3: CASSLSPRV.

The chain combines TRBV5-6 with TRBJ2-7; D perhaps matches TRBD2 (5 bases). The germline gives CDR1 SGHDT, CDR2 YYEEEE. There are 14 residues in the CDR3. V dropped 2 bases and J dropped 6 bases, with 15 bases sitting between them. CDR3 in amino acids: CASSFSSPGCEQYF. Written as DNA, the CDR3 is TGTGCCAGCAGCTTTTCAAGTCCGGGGTGCGAGCAGTACTTC.

This chain connects TRBV2 to TRBJ2-2; 8 bases line up with TRBD1. CDR3 length: 15 amino acids. Germline CDR1 is SNHLY and CDR2 is FYNNEI. Losses at the gene ends were 4 bases for V and 1 base for J; bases not matched to a gene: 2. The CDR3 region is CASSGQGMNTGELFF. The CDR3, as DNA: TGTGCCAGCAGTGGACAGGGGATGAACACCGGGGAGCTGTTTTTT.

The chain has TRBV5-6 and TRBJ1-4; D remains ambiguous. V lost 0 bases, J lost 13 bases, and 19 bases lay in between. Germline V gene sequence: CDR1 SGHDT, CDR2 YYEEEE. The CDR3 has 15 amino acids. CDR3 loop: CASSLGLGSDPGLFF. For the CDR3, the DNA is TGTGCCAGCAGCTTGGGGTTAGGCAGCGACCCCGGACTGTTTTTT.

This rearrangement joins TRBV10-3 to TRBJ2-1; TRBD2 aligns across 9 bases. The CDR3 runs 16 residues. The V gene end was trimmed by 6 bases and the J gene end by 8 bases; junction bases not matched to a gene: 14. CDR1 and CDR2 from the germline V gene are ENHRY and SYGVKD. The CDR3 nucleotides are TGTGCCATCAGCGCCCTGGGGGCTAGCGGGGTCGATGAGCAGTTCTTC. Protein sequence: CAISALGASGVDEQFF.

The chain carries TRBV4-2 and TRBJ1-6; D not certain. From germline, CDR1 is LGHNA and CDR2 YNFKEQ. Trimming pared 0 bases from V and 0 bases from J, leaving 3 bases between. The CDR3 totals 15 residues. CDR3 in DNA: TGTGCCAGCAGCCAAGACAACTCCTATAATTCACCCCTCCACTTT. Encoded protein: CASSQDNSYNSPLHF.

The genes are TRBV4-3 and TRBJ1-2; TRBD1 matches at 7 bases. This CDR3 contains 14 residues. With 1 base clipped from V and 3 bases from J, the junction kept 2 bases outside the gene matches. The germline CDR1 and CDR2 sequences are LGHNA and YSLEER. The CDR3 DNA follows: TGCGCCAGCAGCCAAGCTGGACAGGACTATGGCTACACCTTC. This sequence encodes CASSQAGQDYGYTF.

This clone has a single count. The chain recombines TRBV29-1 with TRBJ2-7, with D tentatively TRBD2 (5 bases). Germline V lookup: CDR1 SQVTM, CDR2 ANQGSEA. CDR3 size: 12 residues. The ends were cut back, 7 bases at V and 3 bases at J, with 13 bases in the middle. CDR3 protein: CSARRGNYEQYF. The CDR3, as DNA: TGCAGCGCTCGTCGGGGTAACTACGAGCAGTACTTC.

This clone showed up just a few times. V and J are TRBV4-3 and TRBJ2-7, with TRBD2 matching over 7 bases. The ends lost 1 base at V and 5 bases at J; junction bases unmatched: 14. The CDR3 is 17 residues long. Germline V gene sequence: CDR1 LGHNA, CDR2 YSLEER. The CDR3 sequence is CASSQAGGGLIPHEQYF. CDR3 nucleotide sequence: TGCGCCAGCAGCCAAGCGGGGGGAGGTTTAATACCCCACGAGCAGTACTTC.

The V and J genes are TRBV10-3 and TRBJ1-2; D remains ambiguous. This CDR3 is 13 amino acids long. The V gene's germline CDR1 is ENHRY and CDR2 SYGVKD. The V end lost 10 bases, the J end lost 2 bases, and 14 bases lay between the germline ends. For the CDR3, the DNA is TGTGCCACGGAGGAGGTGGTAAACTATGGCTACACCTTC. It yields the protein CATEEVVNYGYTF.

This clone was seen just once. This chain uses TRBV5-4 with TRBJ1-2, with D unclear. The CDR3 runs to 13 residues. Germline values: CDR1 SGHNT, CDR2 YYREEE (reference sequence). The germline V and J ends were trimmed by 4 bases and 5 bases, with 12 bases remaining between them. The CDR3: CASSVDGAYGYTF. CDR3 nucleotides: TGTGCCAGCAGCGTGGACGGAGCTTATGGCTACACCTTC.